The rows below give T cell receptor beta chains drawn from one sample of a study of blood T cells in healthy people across ages. TCRdb fed the 5' RACE reads into MiXCR, producing one record per CDR3 protein. Of over 750,000 distinct CDR3 sequences detected, approximately 25% appear once; the ten largest clones hold more than 8.5%. These data are also associated with another study on T cells of mothers and their children.

The sequenced sample consisted of blood. Source of these receptors: a boy between 10 and 17 years old in good health. CDR3s include the opening cysteine and the closing phenylalanine or tryptophan. D genes are given only for firm matches. Some rows mark clone size as missing; the rest say once, few, many or name a class of expanded clone.

v_call: TRBV21-1
d_call: .
clone_size: few
j_call: TRBJ2-5
cdr3_nt: TGTGCCAGCAGCAAAGTACCGCAGGCGTTCCGCCACGAAGAGACCCAGTACTTC
cdr3_aa: CASSKVPQAFRHEETQYF

v_call: TRBV2
d_call: .
clone_size: .
j_call: TRBJ2-4
cdr3_nt: TGTGCCAGCAGTGAACCCATAGGGTTTGCCAAAAACATTCAGTACTTC
cdr3_aa: CASSEPIGFAKNIQYF

v_call: TRBV25-1
d_call: .
clone_size: few
j_call: TRBJ2-4
cdr3_nt: TGTGCCAGCAGTGGGTGGGCAGGGAGCGGGAACATTCAGTACTTC
cdr3_aa: CASSGWAGSGNIQYF

v_call: TRBV6-5
d_call: .
clone_size: few
j_call: TRBJ2-7
cdr3_nt: TGTGCCAGCAGGCTAGCGATTGGGATCGAGCAGTACTTC
cdr3_aa: CASRLAIGIEQYF

v_call: TRBV5-1
d_call: TRBD2
clone_size: few
j_call: TRBJ2-7
cdr3_nt: TGCGCCAGCAGCGGACTGGGACTAGGAACCTACGAGCAGTACTTC
cdr3_aa: CASSGLGLGTYEQYF

v_call: TRBV7-2
d_call: .
clone_size: few
j_call: TRBJ2-5
cdr3_nt: TGTGCCAGCAGCCGGGATGCAGGAGAGACCCAGTACTTC
cdr3_aa: CASSRDAGETQYF

v_call: TRBV13
d_call: TRBD2
clone_size: .
j_call: TRBJ2-1
cdr3_nt: TGTGCCAGCAGCTTAGGGGGTAGCGTGGTAGCGGGCAATGAGCAGTTCTTC
cdr3_aa: CASSLGGSVVAGNEQFF

v_call: TRBV12-3/TRBV12-4
d_call: .
clone_size: .
j_call: TRBJ1-2
cdr3_nt: TGTGCCGTCCAACAGGGATCCTCCTATGGCTACACCTTC
cdr3_aa: CAVQQGSSYGYTF

v_call: TRBV7-9
d_call: TRBD1
clone_size: .
j_call: TRBJ2-4
cdr3_nt: TGTGCCAGCAGTACTGTACAGGGGTTAGTAGGGAACATTCAGTACTTC
cdr3_aa: CASSTVQGLVGNIQYF

v_call: TRBV27
d_call: TRBD1
clone_size: .
j_call: TRBJ2-7
cdr3_nt: TGTGCCAGCAGCCCCGGGACAGGGGAACTATCCTACGAGCAGTACTTC
cdr3_aa: CASSPGTGELSYEQYF

v_call: TRBV7-6
d_call: TRBD2
clone_size: .
j_call: TRBJ2-5
cdr3_nt: TGTGCCAGCAGCTTAGGACTAGCGGGAGTCGGACAGACCCAGTACTTC
cdr3_aa: CASSLGLAGVGQTQYF

v_call: TRBV3-1
d_call: .
clone_size: .
j_call: TRBJ2-3
cdr3_nt: TGTGCCAGCAGCCAAGAATTCCGGGCACTAGGGCAGTATTTT
cdr3_aa: CASSQEFRALGQYF

v_call: TRBV20-1
d_call: TRBD1
clone_size: .
j_call: TRBJ2-5
cdr3_nt: TGCAGTGCTAGAGAGGGACAGGGGAGTATGGAGACCCAGTACTTC
cdr3_aa: CSAREGQGSMETQYF

v_call: TRBV12-3/TRBV12-4
d_call: .
clone_size: many
j_call: TRBJ2-5
cdr3_nt: TGTGCCAGCAGTTTAAAGTGGGGGCGGGAGACCCAGTACTTC
cdr3_aa: CASSLKWGRETQYF

v_call: TRBV11-1
d_call: .
clone_size: .
j_call: TRBJ1-4
cdr3_nt: TGTGCCAGCAGCTTAGCGGGGGGACGTGAAAAACTGTTTTTT
cdr3_aa: CASSLAGGREKLFF

v_call: TRBV28
d_call: TRBD2
clone_size: .
j_call: TRBJ2-5
cdr3_nt: TGTGCCAGCAGTCTAACTAGCGGGAGGGCCTCAGAGACCCAGTACTTC
cdr3_aa: CASSLTSGRASETQYF

v_call: TRBV7-2
d_call: .
clone_size: .
j_call: TRBJ1-2
cdr3_nt: TGTGCCAGCAGCCCGGACCCGGCGGGCTATGGCTACACCTTC
cdr3_aa: CASSPDPAGYGYTF

v_call: TRBV29-1
d_call: TRBD1
clone_size: .
j_call: TRBJ2-2
cdr3_nt: TGCAGCGCACAGGGGGACCTAACGAACACCGGGGAGCTGTTTTTT
cdr3_aa: CSAQGDLTNTGELFF

v_call: TRBV11-2
d_call: .
clone_size: few
j_call: TRBJ2-7
cdr3_nt: TGTGCCAGCAGCTTAGCCAGGGTGGGCTACGAGCAGTACTTC
cdr3_aa: CASSLARVGYEQYF

v_call: TRBV7-2
d_call: TRBD2
clone_size: few
j_call: TRBJ2-5
cdr3_nt: TGTGCCAGCAGCCCAGAGGCGGGGGTTACGGAGACCCAGTACTTC
cdr3_aa: CASSPEAGVTETQYF

v_call: TRBV7-6
d_call: TRBD2
clone_size: .
j_call: TRBJ2-5
cdr3_nt: TGTGCCAGCAGCCCCGATGGGGTAACCCTAGCGGAAGAGACCCAGTACTTC
cdr3_aa: CASSPDGVTLAEETQYF

v_call: TRBV6-1
d_call: .
clone_size: .
j_call: TRBJ2-5
cdr3_nt: TGTGCCAGCAGTCACCGACGGGAGTTCGGGGAGACCCAGTACTTC
cdr3_aa: CASSHRREFGETQYF

v_call: TRBV12-5
d_call: TRBD1
clone_size: .
j_call: TRBJ2-7
cdr3_nt: TGTGCTAGTGGCTCCGGGACAGCCCTTTACGAGCAGTACTTC
cdr3_aa: CASGSGTALYEQYF

v_call: TRBV5-1
d_call: .
clone_size: many
j_call: TRBJ1-2
cdr3_nt: TGCGCCAGCAGCTTGGCTTGGCAGGATGGCTACACCTTC
cdr3_aa: CASSLAWQDGYTF

v_call: TRBV5-1
d_call: TRBD1
clone_size: few
j_call: TRBJ2-7
cdr3_nt: TGCGCCAGCAGCCGAAACCAGGGGGCAGGGGGCAGCTACGAGCAGTACTTC
cdr3_aa: CASSRNQGAGGSYEQYF

v_call: TRBV20-1
d_call: .
clone_size: .
j_call: TRBJ2-3
cdr3_nt: TGCAGTGCTAGAGTACTACGAGGGAGCGCTAGAACAGATACGCAGTATTTT
cdr3_aa: CSARVLRGSARTDTQYF

v_call: TRBV4-2
d_call: .
clone_size: .
j_call: TRBJ2-3
cdr3_nt: TGTGCCAGCAGCTCTGGGACTCGGGAAACAGATACGCAGTATTTT
cdr3_aa: CASSSGTRETDTQYF

v_call: TRBV20-1
d_call: .
clone_size: few
j_call: TRBJ1-2
cdr3_nt: TGCAGTGCTAGAAGGACGGTAGGGAACTATGGCTACACCTTC
cdr3_aa: CSARRTVGNYGYTF

v_call: TRBV14
d_call: TRBD2
clone_size: .
j_call: TRBJ2-5
cdr3_nt: TGTGCCAGCAGCCAACAGCGGGGGGCAGAGACCCAGTACTTC
cdr3_aa: CASSQQRGAETQYF

v_call: TRBV6-6
d_call: TRBD1
clone_size: .
j_call: TRBJ1-2
cdr3_nt: TGTGCCAGCAGTTACTCGACAGGGGATGGCTACACCTTC
cdr3_aa: CASSYSTGDGYTF

v_call: TRBV18
d_call: .
clone_size: few
j_call: TRBJ1-2
cdr3_nt: TGTGCCAGCACCTTCTACTCCGGGGATGCCCCGATGAATAACTATGGCTACACCTTC
cdr3_aa: CASTFYSGDAPMNNYGYTF

v_call: TRBV29-1
d_call: .
clone_size: .
j_call: TRBJ2-2
cdr3_nt: TGCAGCGTTGAAGATATCAGGGCCGGGGAGCTGTTTTTT
cdr3_aa: CSVEDIRAGELFF

v_call: TRBV12-3/TRBV12-4
d_call: TRBD1
clone_size: .
j_call: TRBJ2-2
cdr3_nt: TGTGCCAGCACCTACGGACAGGAGAACACCGGGGAGCTGTTTTTT
cdr3_aa: CASTYGQENTGELFF

v_call: TRBV6-1
d_call: .
clone_size: .
j_call: TRBJ2-2
cdr3_nt: TGTGCCAGCAGTATACGACAGCTCACCGGGGAGCTGTTTTTT
cdr3_aa: CASSIRQLTGELFF

v_call: TRBV5-1
d_call: .
clone_size: .
j_call: TRBJ2-5
cdr3_nt: TGCGCCAGCAGCCAGCAGGGATTGGCGGAGACCCAGTACTTC
cdr3_aa: CASSQQGLAETQYF

v_call: TRBV28
d_call: TRBD1
clone_size: few
j_call: TRBJ1-3
cdr3_nt: TGTGCCAGCTACGGGACAGGGGGCTTCTCTGGAAACACCATATATTTT
cdr3_aa: CASYGTGGFSGNTIYF

v_call: TRBV27
d_call: .
clone_size: .
j_call: TRBJ2-7
cdr3_nt: TGTGCCAGCAGGAGATCCCCCTACGAGCAGTACTTC
cdr3_aa: CASRRSPYEQYF

v_call: TRBV20-1
d_call: TRBD1
clone_size: .
j_call: TRBJ2-7
cdr3_nt: TGCAGTGCTAGAGGGGCCGGGACAGGGGACTACGAGCAGTACTTC
cdr3_aa: CSARGAGTGDYEQYF

v_call: TRBV6-2/TRBV6-3
d_call: TRBD2
clone_size: few
j_call: TRBJ2-7
cdr3_nt: TGTGCAGCGGGGCAGGGTCACGAGCAGTACTTC
cdr3_aa: CAAGQGHEQYF

v_call: TRBV2
d_call: TRBD2
clone_size: few
j_call: TRBJ2-3
cdr3_nt: TGTGCCAGCAGTGAGTCTTTGGGACTAGCAACAGATACGCAGTATTTT
cdr3_aa: CASSESLGLATDTQYF

v_call: TRBV12-3/TRBV12-4
d_call: TRBD2
clone_size: .
j_call: TRBJ2-5
cdr3_nt: TGTGCCAGCAGTTGGTTAGCGGGAGCTGGAGAGACCCAGTACTTC
cdr3_aa: CASSWLAGAGETQYF

v_call: TRBV11-3
d_call: TRBD2
clone_size: few
j_call: TRBJ2-1
cdr3_nt: TGTGCCAGCAGCATCCTAGCGGGGTATGGTTACAATGAGCAGTTCTTC
cdr3_aa: CASSILAGYGYNEQFF

v_call: TRBV7-6
d_call: .
clone_size: .
j_call: TRBJ2-2
cdr3_nt: TGTGCCAGCAGCCCGAACCGGGGAGGCACCGGGGAGCTGTTTTTT
cdr3_aa: CASSPNRGGTGELFF

v_call: TRBV5-1
d_call: TRBD1
clone_size: few
j_call: TRBJ2-7
cdr3_nt: TGCGCCAGCAGCTCTCAGGGGGTTCCCTACGAGCAGTACTTC
cdr3_aa: CASSSQGVPYEQYF

v_call: TRBV13
d_call: .
clone_size: .
j_call: TRBJ2-3
cdr3_nt: TGTGCCAGCAGCTTAAGGTTGCAGGGGGGCGGTGGAACGCAGTATTTT
cdr3_aa: CASSLRLQGGGGTQYF

v_call: TRBV5-5
d_call: .
clone_size: few
j_call: TRBJ1-5
cdr3_nt: TGTGCCAGCAGCGGGACCCTCGGAGGCAATCAGCCCCAGCATTTT
cdr3_aa: CASSGTLGGNQPQHF

v_call: TRBV29-1
d_call: .
clone_size: few
j_call: TRBJ1-4
cdr3_nt: TGCAGCGTTCAAGAAGGAAATGAAAAACTGTTTTTT
cdr3_aa: CSVQEGNEKLFF

v_call: TRBV4-3
d_call: .
clone_size: few
j_call: TRBJ2-7
cdr3_nt: TGCGCCAGCAGCCAAGATAGGAGGGGATCCTACGAGCAGTACTTC
cdr3_aa: CASSQDRRGSYEQYF

v_call: TRBV9
d_call: .
clone_size: .
j_call: TRBJ2-3
cdr3_nt: TGTGCCAGCAGCCCGGATTGGCTAGCGCAGGAAACGCAGTATTTT
cdr3_aa: CASSPDWLAQETQYF

v_call: TRBV12-3/TRBV12-4
d_call: TRBD1
clone_size: .
j_call: TRBJ2-5
cdr3_nt: TGCGCCAGCACAACAGGGGAAGGACTGGAGACCCAGTACTTC
cdr3_aa: CASTTGEGLETQYF

v_call: TRBV7-2
d_call: .
clone_size: .
j_call: TRBJ2-7
cdr3_nt: TGTGCCAGCAGTTACGAGACTACAGGCTTTTACGAGCAGTACTTC
cdr3_aa: CASSYETTGFYEQYF

v_call: TRBV12-3/TRBV12-4
d_call: .
clone_size: few
j_call: TRBJ2-7
cdr3_nt: TGTGCCAGCACCGGGGACCGCAACGAGCAGTACTTC
cdr3_aa: CASTGDRNEQYF

v_call: TRBV7-9
d_call: .
clone_size: .
j_call: TRBJ1-4
cdr3_nt: TGTGCCAGCAGCCCGTGGACAGATTTTGCAACTAATGAAAAACTGTTTTTT
cdr3_aa: CASSPWTDFATNEKLFF